The 27 T cell receptor beta chains reported below all come from one sample, sequenced in a study of type 1 and type 2 diabetes patients. Amplification started from genomic DNA. A primer set of 30 forward and 13 reverse primers amplified the CDR3. A single record per CDR3 protein comes from TCRdb applying MiXCR to the multiplex PCR reads. The sample holds under 300,000 distinct CDR3 sequences, roughly 48% seen once. The material sequenced was peripheral blood mononuclear cells (PBMCs). Every receptor here comes from a man aged 18 to 29 with type 2 diabetes.

The J gene is TRBJ1-1, the V gene TRBV7-6; D gene ambiguous. Germline-derived CDR1 and CDR2 are SGHVS and FNYEAQ. The CDR3 is 16 amino acids. With 5 bases removed from V and 2 bases from J, the gap between germline ends came to 18 bases. The CDR3 bases are TGTGCCAGCAGCCTAGGGCCTGCAGGAGTAAACACTGAAGCTTTCTTT. Its protein is CASSLGPAGVNTEAFF.

J is TRBJ2-2 and V is TRBV20-1; TRBD1 might be the D (6 bases). The germline gives CDR1 DFQATT, CDR2 SNEGSKA (reference sequence). V lost 0 bases to trimming and J lost 7 bases, with 18 bases between them. The CDR3 has 16 residues. Here the CDR3 reads CSARDLRTDYGGELFF. CDR3 in DNA: TGCAGTGCTAGAGATCTGAGGACAGACTATGGCGGGGAGCTGTTTTTT.

This clonotype came up a few times. This chain joins TRBV12-3 or TRBV12-4 and TRBJ2-1; D is unclear. CDR3 size: 14 residues. V was cut by 7 bases and J by 4 bases, with 14 bases left in between. DNA for the CDR3: TGTGCCAGCAATTTTGGCGGTCGTTACAATGAGCAGTTCTTC. Residues: CASNFGGRYNEQFF.

CDR3 in DNA: TGTGCCAGCAGTAGAGCGGGAAGATCGGAAGATACGCAGTATTTT. It specifies CASSRAGRSEDTQYF. The J gene is TRBJ2-3, the V gene TRBV28; 7 bases are a match to TRBD2. Germline lookup yields CDR1 MDHEN and CDR2 SYDVKM. The V gene end was trimmed by 5 bases and the J gene end by 5 bases; junction bases not matched to a gene: 10. The CDR3 is 15 residues long.

Turning to this clonotype: The junction does not match germline at one end; this may be a read error. V and J are TRBV11-2 and TRBJ2-5, with 12 bases matching TRBD2. Per the germline V gene, CDR1 is SGHAT and CDR2 is FQNNGV. The CDR3 length is 16 residues. The CDR3 reads CASGLMTSGSGETQYF. Written as DNA, the CDR3 is TGTGCCAGCGGCTTAATGACTAGCGGGAGTGGAGAGACCCAGTACTTC.

This clonotype was picked up a small number of times. The chain recombines TRBV19 with TRBJ2-1; the D gene is possibly TRBD1 (7 bases). Germline loops: CDR1 LNHDA, CDR2 SQIVND (reference sequence). V was pared by 5 bases and J by 4 bases, with 15 bases between. The CDR3 is 15 residues long. The CDR3 region is CASSRRGARYNEQFF. The CDR3 DNA is TGTGCCAGTAGTCGCAGGGGGGCAAGGTACAATGAGCAGTTCTTC.

This chain's CDR3 is CASSLVQNGETQYF. Here the CDR3 DNA reads TGTGCCAGCAGTTTGGTGCAAAACGGAGAGACCCAGTACTTC. The chain carries TRBV7-2 and TRBJ2-5; no firm D call. Germline CDR1 and CDR2: SGHTA and FQGNSA. Trimming cost V 6 bases and J 4 bases, with 15 bases left between them. This CDR3 comprises 14 residues. Based on the CDR3 plus reference TRBV7-2 and TRBJ2-5, the full variable domain is GAGVSQSPSNKVTEKGKDVELRCDPISGHTALYWYRQSLGQGLEFLIYFQGNSAPDKSGLPSDRFSAERTGGSVSTLTIQRTQQEDSAVYLCASSLVQNGETQYFGPGTRLLVL.

The chain combines TRBV15 with TRBJ1-2; 9 bases match TRBD1. This CDR3 spans 15 amino acids. In germline, CDR1 is LNHNV, CDR2 YYDKDF (reference sequence). V trimming: 3 bases; J trimming: 7 bases; junction bases outside the gene matches: 9. The CDR3 DNA is TGTGCCACCAGCAGTACTTGGGACAGGGTATCTGGCTACACCTTC. Translation gives CATSSTWDRVSGYTF. The complete variable domain, with remaining parts taken from reference TRBV15 and TRBJ1-2, reads DAMVIQNPRYQVTQFGKPVTLSCSQTLNHNVMYWYQQKSSQAPKLLFHYYDKDFNNEADTPDNFQSRRPNTSFCFLDIRSPGLGDTAMYLCATSSTWDRVSGYTFGSGTRLTVV.

In its sample, this clonotype was seen a few times. In DNA, the CDR3 is TGTGCCAGCAGCTTAGCTCGGGCGGTTAAGATAGATACGCAGTATTTT. This codes for CASSLARAVKIDTQYF. The chain has TRBV7-8 and TRBJ2-3; no clear D gene. Germline V gene data show CDR1 as SGHVS and CDR2 as FQNEAQ. The V end was cut by 0 bases, the J end by 5 bases, with 15 bases between. The CDR3 runs 16 residues.

The table lists this clonotype with a few counts. The chain carries TRBV27 and TRBJ2-5; 8 nucleotides align to TRBD2. Germline CDR1 and CDR2: MNHEY and SMNVEV (reference sequence). The CDR3 spans 15 residues. With 8 bases clipped from V and 2 bases from J, the junction kept 10 bases outside the gene matches. In DNA, the CDR3 is TGTGCCAGCTCACCCGCGGGGGGAAGACAAGAGACCCAGTACTTC. It is translated as CASSPAGGRQETQYF.

This chain joins TRBV30 and TRBJ1-1; 9 bases are shared with TRBD1. The CDR3 spans 14 residues. Trimming at V came to 2 bases and at J to 1 base, leaving 2 bases not matched to a gene. Germline CDR1 is GTSNPN and CDR2 is SVGIG (reference sequence). DNA for the CDR3: TGTGCCTGGAGTTGGGGACAGGGGAACACTGAAGCTTTCTTT. Encoded protein: CAWSWGQGNTEAFF. Full variable domain (missing parts from reference TRBV30 and TRBJ1-1): SQTIHQWPATLVQPVGSPLSLECTVEGTSNPNLYWYRQAAGRGLQLLFYSVGIGQISSEVPQNLSASRPQDRQFILSSKKLLLSDSGFYLCAWSWGQGNTEAFFGQGTRLTVV.

This clonotype was observed a handful of times. V gene TRBV10-3 combines with J gene TRBJ1-3; the D is unclear. This CDR3 is built from 15 residues. Germline lookup yields CDR1 ENHRY and CDR2 SYGVKD. V was shortened by 0 bases and J by 3 bases, with 9 bases between the two germline ends. CDR3 sequence: CAISESTWIGNTIYF. The CDR3 bases are TGTGCCATCAGTGAGTCGACGTGGATTGGAAACACCATATATTTT.

The chain recombines TRBV20-1 with TRBJ2-7; 10 nucleotides match TRBD2. There are 15 residues in the CDR3. The V segment lost 0 bases and the J segment 12 bases; nucleotides outside the gene matches: 14. Germline CDR1 is DFQATT and CDR2 is SNEGSKA (reference sequence). This CDR3 is CSARDSGTSEWDRYF. For the CDR3, the DNA is TGCAGTGCTAGAGATTCCGGGACTAGCGAATGGGATAGGTACTTC.

This chain links TRBV6-5 with TRBJ2-7; D is uncertain. The CDR3 covers 15 residues. CDR1 is MNHEY and CDR2 is SVGAGI in the germline V gene. Deletions cut 0 bases from V and 1 base from J, with 10 bases between. CDR3 region: CASSYSLSQSYEQYF. DNA of the CDR3: TGTGCCAGCAGTTACTCTCTATCACAGTCCTACGAGCAGTACTTC.

The rearrangement joins TRBV20-1 to TRBJ2-5, with D tentatively TRBD2 (7 bases). Trimming cost V 6 bases and J 5 bases, with 19 bases left between them. CDR3 length equals 14 residues. The germline CDR1 and CDR2 sequences are DFQATT and SNEGSKA (reference sequence). The CDR3 nucleotides read TGCAGTGCCACAACGGGGGGCGGGTTCGAGACCCAGTACTTC. This sequence encodes CSATTGGGFETQYF.

The V call is TRBV27, the J call TRBJ1-1; D is uncertain. V was trimmed by 7 bases and J by 2 bases, leaving 17 bases between them. CDR1 and CDR2 (germline): MNHEY, SMNVEV (reference sequence). CDR3 size: 15 residues. As DNA, the CDR3 is TGTGCCAGCAAACCGGCCGGCACGGGAAACACTGAAGCTTTCTTT. Encoded protein: CASKPAGTGNTEAFF.

V gene TRBV2 combines with J gene TRBJ2-3, with D perhaps TRBD1 (6 bases). Germline V gene sequence: CDR1 SNHLY, CDR2 FYNNEI. The CDR3 totals 11 residues. Trimming stripped 8 bases from V and 7 bases from J, with 10 bases between. The CDR3: CASEGEHTQYF. CDR3 sequence (DNA): TGTGCCAGCGAGGGGGAACATACGCAGTATTTT.

The gene calls are TRBV30 and TRBJ1-5, with a weak D call TRBD1 (5 bases). Germline assignment: CDR1 GTSNPN and CDR2 SVGIG (reference sequence). Trimming removed 3 bases at V and 4 bases at J, with 10 bases between. The CDR3 is 13 residues long. The CDR3 coding sequence is TGTGCCTGGAGGCGGGGCCGAAATCAGCCCCAGCATTTT. This translates into CAWRRGRNQPQHF.

The DNA for the CDR3 is TGTGCCAGCAGCACGCGGGCCCAGAGCGGAGAGACCCAGTACTTC. Its translation: CASSTRAQSGETQYF. The chain employs TRBV9 and TRBJ2-5; D may be TRBD2 (5 bases). The CDR3 sequence is 15 residues long. CDR1 is SGDLS and CDR2 is YYNGEE in the germline V gene. The ends were cut back, 4 bases at V and 4 bases at J, with 17 bases in the middle.

With respect to this clonotype: A much bigger clone sits one base away, suggesting this may be a read error. V and J are TRBV19 and TRBJ2-2; D is ambiguous. Germline values: CDR1 LNHDA, CDR2 SQIVND (reference sequence). The CDR3 consists of 13 residues. The CDR3 nucleotides are TGTGACAGTAGTATAGGTACGACCGGGGAGCTGTTTTTT. It codes for CDSSIGTTGELFF.

This chain joins TRBV28 and TRBJ1-1, with D uncertain. The CDR3 is 13 residues long. V was shortened by 4 bases and J by 0 bases, with 6 bases between the two germline ends. Germline CDR1 and CDR2: MDHEN and SYDVKM. The CDR3 loop is CASSSSVNTEAFF. The DNA of the CDR3 is TGTGCCAGCAGTTCCTCCGTGAACACTGAAGCTTTCTTT.

Many counts were recorded for this clonotype. DNA for the CDR3: TGTGCCACCAGCAGATCGGGACAGGGATACACTGAAGCTTTCTTT. It codes for CATSRSGQGYTEAFF. The chain has TRBV15 and TRBJ1-1; TRBD1 aligns across 9 bases. The CDR3 has 15 amino acids. Looked up from germline, CDR1 is LNHNV and CDR2 is YYDKDF (reference sequence). J lost 3 bases, V lost 2 bases, and 4 bases had no gene match.

This clonotype was seen only a few times. The genes are TRBV7-8 and TRBJ2-3; 7 bases are a match to TRBD2. Per germline, CDR1 SGHVS and CDR2 FQNEAQ. With V trimmed by 1 base and J by 2 bases, 6 bases remained unmatched. The CDR3 covers 16 residues. The CDR3 nucleotides are TGTGCCAGCAGCTTAGGGCCTAGCGGACTCACAGATACGCAGTATTTT. Encoded protein: CASSLGPSGLTDTQYF.

V is TRBV7-6 and J is TRBJ1-1, with D maybe TRBD1 (5 bases). Deletions cut 11 bases from V and 3 bases from J, with 16 bases between. Germline CDR1 reads SGHVS; CDR2 reads FNYEAQ. CDR3 length equals 13 residues. Written as DNA, the CDR3 is TGTGCCTCCCGAGCGGGGCAAGACACTGAAGCTTTCTTT. Its protein is CASRAGQDTEAFF.

As concerns this clonotype: An end of the junction differs from the germline gene, which may be a read error. The chain has TRBV6-2 or TRBV6-3 and TRBJ2-7; D unresolved. The CDR3 length is 11 residues. Germline CDR1 reads MNHEY; CDR2 reads SVGEGT. CDR3 nucleotide sequence: TGTGCCAGCAGTTCGTCCTACGAGCAGCACTTC. This codes for CASSSSYEQHF.

The rearrangement uses TRBV6-6 and TRBJ2-7; D might be TRBD1 (5 bases). V gave up 2 bases and J gave up 5 bases, with 7 bases separating them. CDR3 length: 12 amino acids. Germline CDR1 and CDR2: MNHNY and SVGAGI (reference sequence). CDR3 bases: TGTGCCAGCAGTTACGAAGGGGACGAGCAGTACTTC. Protein: CASSYEGDEQYF.

This sequence joins TRBV10-3 and TRBJ1-1; 8 bases align to TRBD1. Germline CDR1 is ENHRY and CDR2 is SYGVKD. V was pared by 4 bases and J by 1 base, with 2 bases of the junction left unmatched. The CDR3 sequence is 14 residues long. Here the CDR3 reads CAISGDRRNTEAFF. The CDR3 DNA sequence: TGTGCCATCAGTGGGGACAGGCGGAACACTGAAGCTTTCTTT.